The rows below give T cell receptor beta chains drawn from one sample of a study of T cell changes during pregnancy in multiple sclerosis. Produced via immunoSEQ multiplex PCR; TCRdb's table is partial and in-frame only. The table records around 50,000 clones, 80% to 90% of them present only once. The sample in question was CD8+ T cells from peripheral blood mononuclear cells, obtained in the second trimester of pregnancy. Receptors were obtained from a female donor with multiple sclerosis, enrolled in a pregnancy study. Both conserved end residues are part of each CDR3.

CASRGAGNEQFF,TRBJ2-1,TRBV4-1
CASSLVASSGNTIYF,TRBJ1-3,TRBV5-5
CASSTRQGAYGTF,TRBJ1-2,TRBV27
CASSLGLAGTSYNEQFF,TRBJ2-1,TRBV7-9
CSGKLHSDTQYF,TRBJ2-3,TRBV29-1
CASSSSGVSPLHF,TRBJ1-6,TRBV11-2
CASSSRGLAGTYEQYF,TRBJ2-7,TRBV7-6
CASSGLQGFNEQYF,TRBJ2-7,TRBV19
CASSQAWTGANYGYTF,TRBJ1-2,TRBV14
CASSLETYEQYF,TRBJ2-7,TRBV7-9
CASSEGDRVGGNTIYF,TRBJ1-3,TRBV6-1
CASSEEGDSGYEQYF,TRBJ2-7,TRBV9
CASSPWNTEAFF,TRBJ1-1,TRBV6-1